Presented here are 4 T cell receptor beta chains from one specimen sequenced in a study of T-cell memory formation after mild COVID-19. TCRdb itself ran the 5' RACE reads through MiXCR, one entry per CDR3 protein. The table lists hundreds of thousands of distinct CDR3 sequences, roughly 15% of them singletons, with 22% in the top ten. Sequencing input: PBMCs or a T cell subset sorted from them (not recorded which). Source of these receptors: a man in his late teens or twenties who had mild COVID-19 (a few samples of this study predate the infection). Cell type and time point are not known.

This clonotype was counted many times. This sequence joins TRBV12-3 or TRBV12-4 and TRBJ2-2; 8 nucleotides match TRBD2. Losses at the gene ends were 8 bases for V and 3 bases for J; bases not matched to a gene: 11. This CDR3 has 16 residues. Written as DNA, the CDR3 is TGTGCCAGCGTCTTGGGGCGGGGGGCCCACACCGGGGAGCTGTTTTTT. This sequence encodes CASVLGRGAHTGELFF.

This clonotype was seen ten or more times. V usage is TRBV7-6 and J usage is TRBJ2-6, with TRBD2 identical over 7 bases. The germline CDR1 and CDR2 sequences are SGHVS and FNYEAQ. The CDR3 contains 17 residues. V dropped 2 bases and J dropped 4; count of bases not matched to a gene: 8. CDR3 sequence (DNA): TGTGCCAGCAGCTTAATGATCAGCGGGACCGGGGCCAACGTCCTGACTTTC. As protein: CASSLMISGTGANVLTF.

The CDR3 reads CASNRGLTLSGYTF. DNA of the CDR3: TGCGCCAGCAACAGGGGGCTAACGCTAAGTGGCTACACCTTC. The chain recombines TRBV10-2 with TRBJ1-2; 9 nucleotides line up with TRBD1. The CDR3 spans 14 residues. Losses at the gene ends were 7 bases for V and 7 bases for J; bases not matched to a gene: 10. Germline V lookup: CDR1 WSHSY, CDR2 SAAADI.

Only a few counts were recorded for this clonotype. The chain combines TRBV6-5 with TRBJ2-7; the D call may be TRBD1 or TRBD2 (6 bases each). The CDR3 contains 16 residues. CDR1 is MNHEY and CDR2 is SVGAGI in the germline V gene. Between the trimmed V and J ends, which lost 0 bases and 2 bases, there was a span of 14 bases. The CDR3 sequence is CASSYSELGGTYEQYF. CDR3 bases: TGTGCCAGCAGTTACTCGGAGCTAGGGGGGACCTACGAGCAGTACTTC.